Each of the 24 T cell receptor beta chains below was sequenced from the same sample in a study of identical twins. TCRdb used MiXCR to reprocess the 5' RACE reads, holding one entry per CDR3 protein. The data contain roughly 470,000 distinct CDR3 sequences, 13% to 15% of them singletons. The same sample was also studied in work on yellow fever vaccine responses in identical twins.

The sequenced sample was CD4+ T cells sorted from blood. The receptor set was obtained from a woman under 30 in good health.

The rearrangement joins TRBV11-2 to TRBJ2-5, with TRBD2 identical over 9 bases. Germline V gene sequence: CDR1 SGHAT, CDR2 FQNNGV. Trimming removed 0 bases from V and 7 bases from J; junction bases left unmatched: 6. This CDR3 is built from 15 residues. The CDR3 DNA reads TGTGCCAGCAGCTTAGAAGGCGGGAGGGCGGGGACCCAGTACTTC. This encodes CASSLEGGRAGTQYF. Filled out from reference TRBV11-2 and TRBJ2-5, the complete variable domain reads EAGVAQSPRYKIIEKRQSVAFWCNPISGHATLYWYQQILGQGPKLLIQFQNNGVVDDSQLPKDRFSAERLKGVDSTLKIQPAKLEDSAVYLCASSLEGGRAGTQYFGPGTRLLVL.

This clonotype appeared a few times. Here the CDR3 omits its conserved ending phenylalanine or tryptophan, so a read error is the likely source. The chain combines TRBV6-1 with TRBJ2-5, with 8 bases that match TRBD2. Germline-derived CDR1 and CDR2 are MNHNS and SASEGT. CDR3 size: 15 residues. With V trimmed by 4 bases and J by 5 bases, 9 bases remained unmatched. CDR3 DNA: TGTGCCAGCAGTGTCGGCGGGGGGTCCTTTGAGACCCAGTACTTG. Protein: CASSVGGGSFETQYL.

This clonotype turned up a few times. The genes are TRBV3-1 and TRBJ2-3; D possibly corresponds to TRBD1 (6 bases). The germline CDR1 and CDR2 sequences are LGHDT and YNNKEL (reference sequence). V lost 4 bases and J lost 5, with 13 bases in between. This CDR3 spans 14 amino acids. CDR3 nucleotides: TGTGCCAGCAGCCTCCGGACAGCAGAAGATACGCAGTATTTT. This translates into CASSLRTAEDTQYF.

The chain employs TRBV24-1 and TRBJ2-7; 9 bases match TRBD1. Germline V lookup: CDR1 KGHDR, CDR2 SFDVKD. The CDR3 totals 16 residues. The V segment lost 2 bases and the J segment 2 bases; nucleotides outside the gene matches: 6. CDR3 nucleotide sequence: TGTGCCACCAGTGATTCCACCGGGACAGGGCCCTACGAGCAGTACTTC. Its protein is CATSDSTGTGPYEQYF.

The chain combines TRBV28 with TRBJ2-3; maybe TRBD2 (6 bases). CDR1 MDHEN and CDR2 SYDVKM come from the germline V gene. There are 16 residues in the CDR3. Trimming removed 6 bases from V and 5 bases from J, with 21 bases in between. The CDR3 nucleotides read TGTGCCAGCAGCCCGCTCGGAGCGGGTCTTTTAGATACGCAGTATTTT. This translates into CASSPLGAGLLDTQYF.

The V and J genes are TRBV7-2 and TRBJ2-7; 10 bases align to TRBD1. This CDR3 contains 16 residues. Germline V lookup: CDR1 SGHTA, CDR2 FQGNSA. The ends lost 0 bases at V and 4 bases at J; junction bases unmatched: 6. The DNA for the CDR3 is TGTGCCAGCAGCTTAGCTGGGACAGGGGCAGGATACGAGCAGTACTTC. This codes for CASSLAGTGAGYEQYF.

The V and J genes are TRBV2 and TRBJ2-2; 10 bases match TRBD1. The CDR3 sequence is 14 residues long. With 6 bases clipped from V and 7 bases from J, the junction kept 5 bases outside the gene matches. The germline CDR1 and CDR2 sequences are SNHLY and FYNNEI. CDR3 nucleotide sequence: TGTGCCAGCAGCCTGGGACAGGGGTACGGGGAGCTGTTTTTT. Translation: CASSLGQGYGELFF. The variable domain in full, with the rest retrieved from reference TRBV2 and TRBJ2-2, is EPEVTQTPSHQVTQMGQEVILRCVPISNHLYFYWYRQILGQKVEFLVSFYNNEISEKSEIFDDQFSVERPDGSNFTLKIRSTKLEDSAMYFCASSLGQGYGELFFGEGSRLTVL.

The V gene is TRBV6-2 or TRBV6-3, the J gene TRBJ2-5, with 8 nucleotides matching TRBD1. Germline V gives CDR1 MNHEY, CDR2 SVGEGT. CDR3 size: 15 residues. Losses at the gene ends were 4 bases for V and 5 bases for J; bases not matched to a gene: 9. This chain's CDR3 is CASSSGDRGRETQYF. CDR3 DNA sequence: TGTGCCAGCAGTTCTGGCGACAGGGGTCGGGAGACCCAGTACTTC.

The V and J genes are TRBV3-1 and TRBJ1-4; D might be TRBD1 (6 bases). Trimming pared 1 base from V and 4 bases from J, leaving 13 bases between. The germline V gene encodes CDR1 LGHDT and CDR2 YNNKEL (reference sequence). The CDR3 has 16 residues. The CDR3 loop reads CASSQGTVGHNEKLFF. CDR3 bases: TGTGCCAGCAGCCAAGGGACAGTGGGACATAATGAAAAACTGTTTTTT.

This clonotype was seen more than once but under ten times. The chain couples TRBV21-1 to TRBJ2-7; the D call TRBD1 from the table was never checked on the DNA. TRBV21-1 is a pseudogene locus. This CDR3 comprises 13 residues. The CDR3 loop is CASSKVSPYEQYF. The CDR3 DNA reads TGTGCCAGCAGCAAAGTGTCCCCCTACGAGCAGTACTTC.

The chain joins TRBV27 to TRBJ2-3; 13 bases align to TRBD2. Trimming removed 4 bases from V and 2 bases from J; junction bases left unmatched: 6. The CDR3 has 17 residues. The germline CDR1 and CDR2 sequences are MNHEY and SMNVEV (reference sequence). CDR3 loop: CASSSPGLAGPTDTQYF. CDR3 bases: TGTGCCAGCAGTTCTCCGGGACTAGCGGGACCCACAGATACGCAGTATTTT.

The J gene is TRBJ2-5, the V gene TRBV5-5; no reliable D call. V lost 4 bases and J 5 bases, leaving 12 bases between the germline ends. The CDR3 loop spans 13 amino acids. Looked up from germline, CDR1 is SGHKS and CDR2 is YYEKEE (reference sequence). CDR3 in DNA: TGTGCCAGCAGCGCCTCTTACTGGGAGACCCAGTACTTC. Protein product: CASSASYWETQYF.

This clonotype was found many times. The J gene is TRBJ1-2, the V gene TRBV5-1; possibly TRBD1 for D (5 bases). Germline V gene sequence: CDR1 SGHRS, CDR2 YFSETQ. Trimming removed 2 bases at V and 6 bases at J, with 8 bases between. This CDR3 comprises 12 residues. The CDR3 DNA follows: TGCGCCAGCAGCTTTGGGGGTGATGGCTACACCTTC. Protein sequence: CASSFGGDGYTF.

The chain couples TRBV4-2 to TRBJ2-1, with D possibly TRBD1 on 6 matching bases. The CDR3 sequence is 23 residues long. Germline-derived CDR1 and CDR2 are LGHNA and YNFKEQ. Trimming took 3 bases from V and 6 from J, leaving 39 bases between them. CDR3 loop: CASSHYGGLTRGIRTAFPNEQFF. CDR3 coding DNA: TGTGCCAGCAGCCATTATGGGGGTCTTACAAGGGGGATCCGGACTGCCTTCCCCAATGAGCAGTTCTTC.

A few counts support this clonotype. J is TRBJ2-7 and V is TRBV6-2 or TRBV6-3; TRBD2 is a possible D gene (6 bases). CDR3 length: 15 amino acids. V dropped 6 bases and J dropped 2 bases, with 17 bases sitting between them. Germline V CDR1 and CDR2: MNHEY, SVGEGT. DNA of the CDR3: TGTGCCAGCAGCCCAACCGGGACTGGGACCTACGAGCAGTACTTC. Its translation is CASSPTGTGTYEQYF.

This clonotype has a handful of counts. This chain connects TRBV3-1 to TRBJ2-5; no definite D call. Per germline, CDR1 LGHDT and CDR2 YNNKEL (reference sequence). The V and J ends lost 0 bases and 1 base respectively, with 18 bases between them. The CDR3 is made up of 18 amino acids. This chain's CDR3 is CASSQDLDGRASQETQYF. CDR3 sequence (DNA): TGTGCCAGCAGCCAAGATCTGGACGGTAGGGCTTCCCAAGAGACCCAGTACTTC.

This clonotype showed up just a few times. V gene TRBV6-5 combines with J gene TRBJ2-7, with a tentative D call TRBD2 (6 bases). The CDR3 has 14 residues. In germline, CDR1 is MNHEY, CDR2 SVGAGI. Trimming left V 4 bases short and J 4 bases short, with 14 bases between. For the CDR3, the DNA is TGTGCCAGCAGTTTGACTGGGCGGGAATACGAGCAGTACTTC. This translates into CASSLTGREYEQYF.

This chain links TRBV7-3 with TRBJ2-2, with TRBD2 as a possible D gene (5 bases). With 5 bases removed from V and 4 bases from J, the gap between germline ends came to 14 bases. Germline V gene data show CDR1 as SGHTA and CDR2 as FQGTGA. The CDR3 covers 15 residues. This chain's CDR3 is CASSIAGISTGELFF. The CDR3 DNA reads as TGTGCCAGCAGCATCGCCGGGATCTCCACCGGGGAGCTGTTTTTT.

This clonotype turned up a few times. V gene TRBV20-1 combines with J gene TRBJ1-5; possibly TRBD1 for D (6 bases). Trimming removed 2 bases at V and 5 bases at J, with 10 bases between. The CDR3 runs to 13 residues. Germline V gene lookup returns CDR1 DFQATT and CDR2 SNEGSKA (reference sequence). CDR3: CSARKGGDQPQHF. CDR3 nucleotides: TGCAGTGCTAGAAAGGGGGGGGATCAGCCCCAGCATTTT.

This clonotype was observed at least ten times. The chain combines TRBV6-6 with TRBJ1-1; D call uncertain. This CDR3 region has 11 residues. V lost 7 bases to trimming and J lost 4 bases, with 7 bases between them. The germline CDR1 and CDR2 sequences are MNHNY and SVGAGI (reference sequence). In DNA, the CDR3 is TGTGCCAGCATCCAGCCCACTGAAGCTTTCTTT. It is translated as CASIQPTEAFF.

This clonotype has more than one count but fewer than ten. This chain links TRBV6-1 with TRBJ2-7; D possibly corresponds to TRBD1 (5 bases). V dropped 5 bases and J dropped 0 bases, with 11 bases sitting between them. Germline-derived CDR1 and CDR2 are MNHNS and SASEGT. CDR3 length: 14 amino acids. The CDR3 DNA sequence: TGTGCCAGCAGTCAGACAGCGACCTCCTACGAGCAGTACTTC. Amino acid sequence: CASSQTATSYEQYF.

This CDR3 reads CASSQDLVGDTQYF. DNA for the CDR3: TGTGCCAGCAGCCAAGATCTAGTTGGCGATACGCAGTATTTT. This chain uses TRBV14 with TRBJ2-3; unclear D gene. CDR3 length: 14 residues. CDR1 and CDR2 from the germline V gene are SGHDN and FVKESK. Trimming removed 0 bases at V and 6 bases at J, with 10 bases between.

Here the CDR3 reads CASSPQTGKSYEQYF. The CDR3 nucleotides are TGTGCCAGCTCACCTCAGACAGGGAAGTCCTACGAGCAGTACTTC. The rearrangement joins TRBV18 to TRBJ2-7; TRBD1 matches at 7 bases. The V segment lost 3 bases and the J segment 1 base; nucleotides outside the gene matches: 6. This CDR3 has 15 residues. Germline lookup yields CDR1 KGHSH and CDR2 LQKENI. Supplemented by reference TRBV18 and TRBJ2-7, the full variable domain reads NAGVMQNPRHLVRRRGQEARLRCSPMKGHSHVYWYRQLPEEGLKFMVYLQKENIIDESGMPKERFSAEFPKEGPSILRIQQVVRGDSAAYFCASSPQTGKSYEQYFGPGTRLTVT.

The rearrangement joins TRBV27 to TRBJ1-5; 9 nucleotides match TRBD1. Germline V gives CDR1 MNHEY, CDR2 SMNVEV (reference sequence). The CDR3 spans 13 residues. Unmatched junction bases numbered 5, after V lost 8 bases and J lost 6 bases. The CDR3 loop is CASGDRVVQPQHF. CDR3 nucleotides: TGTGCCAGCGGGGACAGGGTTGTTCAGCCCCAGCATTTT.